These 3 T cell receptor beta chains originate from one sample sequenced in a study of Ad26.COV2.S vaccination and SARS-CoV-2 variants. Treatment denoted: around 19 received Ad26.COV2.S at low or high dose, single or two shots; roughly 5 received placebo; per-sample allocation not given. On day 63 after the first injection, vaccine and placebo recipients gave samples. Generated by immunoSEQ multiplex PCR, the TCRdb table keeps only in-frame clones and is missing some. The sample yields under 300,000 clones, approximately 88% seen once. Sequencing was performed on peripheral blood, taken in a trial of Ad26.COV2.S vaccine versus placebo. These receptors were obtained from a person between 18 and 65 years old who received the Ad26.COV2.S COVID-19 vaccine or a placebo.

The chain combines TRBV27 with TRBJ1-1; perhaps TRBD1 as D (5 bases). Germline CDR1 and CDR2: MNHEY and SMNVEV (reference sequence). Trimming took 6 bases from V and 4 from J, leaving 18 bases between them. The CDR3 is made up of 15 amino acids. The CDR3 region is CASSLYSMGGTEAFF. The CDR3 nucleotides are TGTGCCAGCAGCCTATACTCAATGGGGGGCACTGAAGCTTTCTTT.

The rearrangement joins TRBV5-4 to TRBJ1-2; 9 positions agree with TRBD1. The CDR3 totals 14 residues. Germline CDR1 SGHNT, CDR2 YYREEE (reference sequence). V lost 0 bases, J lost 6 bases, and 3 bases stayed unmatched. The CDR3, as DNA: TGTGCCAGCAGCTTGGGGGACAGGGACGATGGCTACACCTTC. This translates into CASSLGDRDDGYTF.

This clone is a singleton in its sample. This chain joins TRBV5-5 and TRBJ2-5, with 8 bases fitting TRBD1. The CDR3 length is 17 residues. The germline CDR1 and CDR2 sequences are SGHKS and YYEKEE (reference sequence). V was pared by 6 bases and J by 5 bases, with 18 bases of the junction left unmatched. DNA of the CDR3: TGTGCCAGCAACAAAGGACAGGGAATATTGTTAGGGGAGACCCAGTACTTC. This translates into CASNKGQGILLGETQYF.